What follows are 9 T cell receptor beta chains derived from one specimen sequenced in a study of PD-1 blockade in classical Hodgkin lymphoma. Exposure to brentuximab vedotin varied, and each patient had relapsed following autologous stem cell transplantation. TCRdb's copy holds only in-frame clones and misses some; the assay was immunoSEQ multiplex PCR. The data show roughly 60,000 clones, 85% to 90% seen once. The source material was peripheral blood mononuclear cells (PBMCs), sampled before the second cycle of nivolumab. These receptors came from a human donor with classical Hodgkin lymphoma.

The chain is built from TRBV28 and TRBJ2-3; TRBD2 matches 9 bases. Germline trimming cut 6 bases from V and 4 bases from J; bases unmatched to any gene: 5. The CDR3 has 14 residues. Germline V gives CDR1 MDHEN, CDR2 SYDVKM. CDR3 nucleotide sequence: TGTGCCAGCAGACTCGGCGGGGGGGCAGATACGCAGTATTTT. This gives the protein CASRLGGGADTQYF. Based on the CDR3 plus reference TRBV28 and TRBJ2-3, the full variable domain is DVKVTQSSRYLVKRTGEKVFLECVQDMDHENMFWYRQDPGLGLRLIYFSYDVKMKEKGDIPEGYSVSREKKERFSLILESASTNQTSMYLCASRLGGGADTQYFGPGTRLTVL.

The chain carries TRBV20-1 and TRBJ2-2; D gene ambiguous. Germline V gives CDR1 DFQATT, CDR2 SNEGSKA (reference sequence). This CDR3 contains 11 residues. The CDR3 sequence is CSPRRTGELFF. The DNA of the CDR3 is TGCAGCCCTAGGAGAACCGGGGAGCTGTTTTTT.

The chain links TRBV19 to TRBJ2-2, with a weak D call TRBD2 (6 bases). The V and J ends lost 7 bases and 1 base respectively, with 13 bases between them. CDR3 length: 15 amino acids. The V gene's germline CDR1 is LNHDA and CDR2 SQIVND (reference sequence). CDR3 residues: CASNGGTENTGELFF. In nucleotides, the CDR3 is TGTGCCAGTAATGGGGGGACTGAGAACACCGGGGAGCTGTTTTTT.

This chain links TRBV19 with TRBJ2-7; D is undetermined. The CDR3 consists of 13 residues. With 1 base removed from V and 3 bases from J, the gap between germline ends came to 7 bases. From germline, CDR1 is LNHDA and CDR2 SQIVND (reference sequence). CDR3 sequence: CASSIGSFYEQYF. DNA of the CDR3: TGTGCCAGTAGTATAGGGAGTTTCTACGAGCAGTACTTC. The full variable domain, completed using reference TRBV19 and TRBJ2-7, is DGGITQSPKYLFRKEGQNVTLSCEQNLNHDAMYWYRQDPGQGLRLIYYSQIVNDFQKGDIAEGYSVSREKKESFPLTVTSAQKNPTAFYLCASSIGSFYEQYFGPGTRLTVT.

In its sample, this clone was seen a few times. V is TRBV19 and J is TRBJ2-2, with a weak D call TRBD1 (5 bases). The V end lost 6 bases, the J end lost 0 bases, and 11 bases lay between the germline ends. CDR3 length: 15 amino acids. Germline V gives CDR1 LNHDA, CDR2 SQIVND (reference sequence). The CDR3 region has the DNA TGTGCCAGTAGGATCACGACAGCGAACACCGGGGAGCTGTTTTTT. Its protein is CASRITTANTGELFF.

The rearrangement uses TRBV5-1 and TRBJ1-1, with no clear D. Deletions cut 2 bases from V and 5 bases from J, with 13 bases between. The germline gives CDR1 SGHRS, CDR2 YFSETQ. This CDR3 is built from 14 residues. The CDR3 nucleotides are TGCGCCAGCAGCTTTACAGCGCCGGATACTGAAGCTTTCTTT. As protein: CASSFTAPDTEAFF.

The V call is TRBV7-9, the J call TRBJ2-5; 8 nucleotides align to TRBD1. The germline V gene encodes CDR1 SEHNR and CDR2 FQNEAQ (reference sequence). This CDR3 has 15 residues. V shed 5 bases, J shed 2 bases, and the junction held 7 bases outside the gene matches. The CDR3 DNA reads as TGTGCCAGCAGCACCCGAGGACAGGGTCAAGAGACCCAGTACTTC. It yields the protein CASSTRGQGQETQYF.

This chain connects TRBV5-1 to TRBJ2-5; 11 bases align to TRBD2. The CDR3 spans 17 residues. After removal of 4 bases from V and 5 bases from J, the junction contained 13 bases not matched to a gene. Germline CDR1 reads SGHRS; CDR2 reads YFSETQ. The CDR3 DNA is TGCGCCAGCAGCCGCTCTCTAGCGGGGGGTCCTCGGGAGACCCAGTACTTC. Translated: CASSRSLAGGPRETQYF.

The CDR3 DNA reads TGTGCCAGCAGTCTGCCGGACAGGGTCCCCAACAATGAGCAGTTCTTC. This encodes CASSLPDRVPNNEQFF. This chain links TRBV6-6 with TRBJ2-1, with 8 positions matching TRBD1. Germline V gene data show CDR1 as MNHNY and CDR2 as SVGAGI (reference sequence). V lost 5 bases and J lost 5; bases outside the gene matches: 11. This CDR3 is 16 amino acids long.